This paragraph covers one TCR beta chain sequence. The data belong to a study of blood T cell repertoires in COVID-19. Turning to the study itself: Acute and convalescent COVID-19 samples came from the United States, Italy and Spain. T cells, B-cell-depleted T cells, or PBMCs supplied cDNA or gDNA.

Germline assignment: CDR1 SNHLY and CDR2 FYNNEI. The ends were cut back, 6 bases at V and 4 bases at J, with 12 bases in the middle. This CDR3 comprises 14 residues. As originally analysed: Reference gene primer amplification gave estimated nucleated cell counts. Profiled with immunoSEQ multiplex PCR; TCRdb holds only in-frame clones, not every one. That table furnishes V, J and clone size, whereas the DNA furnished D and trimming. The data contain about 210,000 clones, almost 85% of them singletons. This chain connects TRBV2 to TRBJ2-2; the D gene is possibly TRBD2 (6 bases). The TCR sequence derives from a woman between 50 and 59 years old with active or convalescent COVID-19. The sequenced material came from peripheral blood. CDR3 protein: CASRPGTPTGELFF. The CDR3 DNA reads TGTGCCAGCAGGCCCGGGACTCCCACCGGGGAGCTGTTTTTT.